These T cell receptor beta chains were read from a single sample in a study of blood T cell repertoires in COVID-19. Assay: immunoSEQ multiplex PCR; the TCRdb copy retains only in-frame clones and omits some. The sample holds 200,000 to 300,000 clones, around 90% seen once. Sequencing was carried out using peripheral blood. The receptors come from a man aged 55 to 69 who had recovered from COVID-19. CDR3s include the opening cysteine and the closing phenylalanine or tryptophan. The D gene is left open where the match is weak. Part of the rows lack a size; the others show once, few, many or a class for expanded clones.

>TRBJ1-1|TRBD1|TRBV3-1/TRBV3-2|NA
CASSQRGQGAEAFF
TGTGCCAGCAGCCAGAGGGGCCAGGGGGCTGAAGCTTTCTTT
>TRBJ2-1|NA|TRBV25-1|NA
CASSGTAYNEQFF
TGTGCCAGCAGTGGGACAGCATACAATGAGCAGTTCTTC
>TRBJ2-5|TRBD2|TRBV3-1/TRBV3-2|NA
CASSQTSGGGQETQYF
TGTGCCAGCAGCCAGACTAGCGGGGGGGGACAAGAGACCCAGTACTTC
>TRBJ1-2|NA|TRBV5-1|NA
CASSRMAGRGYTF
TGCGCCAGCAGCCGAATGGCAGGTAGAGGCTACACCTTC
>TRBJ2-3|NA|TRBV24-1|NA
CATSAGRDTQYF
TGTGCCACCAGTGCGGGGAGGGATACGCAGTATTTT
>TRBJ1-1|TRBD1|TRBV6-5|NA
CASSYSWQGASEAFF
TGTGCCAGCAGTTACTCTTGGCAGGGGGCGAGTGAAGCTTTCTTT
>TRBJ2-1|TRBD2|TRBV19|few
CASRKASGGNEQFF
TGTGCCAGTAGAAAGGCTAGCGGGGGGAATGAGCAGTTCTTC
>TRBJ2-6|NA|TRBV5-1|NA
CASSSGQVTNSGANVLTF
TGCGCCAGCAGCTCTGGCCAGGTCACGAACTCTGGGGCCAACGTCCTGACTTTC
>TRBJ2-7|NA|TRBV14|NA
CASSQVRGEQYF
TGTGCCAGCAGCCAAGTTAGGGGCGAGCAGTACTTC
>TRBJ2-7|TRBD1|TRBV18|NA
CASSPSTGGQNEQYF
TGTGCCAGCTCACCATCGACAGGGGGTCAAAACGAGCAGTACTTC
>TRBJ1-5|TRBD1|TRBV5-4|NA
CASSSEGQGRNQPQHF
TGTGCCAGCAGCTCAGAAGGACAGGGTAGAAATCAGCCCCAGCATTTT
>TRBJ1-5|TRBD1|TRBV6-2/TRBV6-3|NA
CASSLGQVSNQSQHF
TGTGCCAGCAGCCTGGGACAGGTTAGCAATCAGTCCCAGCATTTT
>TRBJ1-1|NA|TRBV5-1|NA
CASSLDVRDTEAFF
TGCGCCAGCAGCTTGGATGTCAGGGACACTGAAGCTTTCTTT
>TRBJ1-2|NA|TRBV7-9|NA
CASSLVGQRGYGYTF
TGTGCCAGCAGCTTAGTCGGACAGCGGGGCTATGGCTACACCTTC
>TRBJ2-5|TRBD2|TRBV5-1|NA
CASSPLWRGGEETQYF
TGCGCCAGCAGCCCCCTATGGCGCGGGGGAGAAGAGACCCAGTACTTC
>TRBJ1-6|NA|TRBV7-3|NA
CASSLTQGLNSPLHF
TGTGCCAGCAGCTTAACACAGGGCCTAAATTCACCCCTCCACTTT
>TRBJ2-7|NA|TRBV14|NA
CASRDKSSYEQYF
TGTGCCAGCCGGGACAAGAGCTCCTACGAGCAGTACTTC
>TRBJ2-3|TRBD1|TRBV29-1|NA
CSAHRDRVLYF
TGCAGCGCACACCGGGACAGGGTCCTGTATTTT
>TRBJ1-2|NA|TRBV2|NA
CASMGRGHTF
TGTGCCAGCATGGGGAGGGGCCACACCTTC
>TRBJ2-7|TRBD2|TRBV6-5|NA
CASSYSGGGEQYF
TGTGCCAGCAGTTACTCTGGGGGGGGCGAGCAGTACTTC
>TRBJ2-5|NA|TRBV6-2/TRBV6-3|once
CASSYSSRQETQYF
TGTGCCAGCAGTTACTCGTCCCGGCAAGAGACCCAGTACTTC
>TRBJ2-1|TRBD2|TRBV11-3|NA
CASSLRTSPFMNEQFF
TGTGCCAGCAGCCTTCGGACTAGCCCCTTTATGAATGAGCAGTTCTTC
>TRBJ1-3|TRBD1|TRBV19|NA
CASSKPGQANSGNTIYF
TGTGCCAGTAGTAAACCGGGACAGGCGAACTCTGGAAACACCATATATTTT
>TRBJ2-7|NA|TRBV5-1|few
CASSPSGQGKGEQYF
TGCGCCAGCAGCCCATCCGGGCAGGGGAAAGGCGAGCAGTACTTC
>TRBJ2-1|NA|TRBV12-3/TRBV12-4|NA
CASNKLTYNEQFF
TGTGCCAGCAATAAGCTAACCTACAATGAGCAGTTCTTC
>TRBJ2-5|NA|TRBV5-1|NA
CASGQLIQAQIGETQYF
TGCGCCAGCGGACAGCTGATTCAGGCTCAAATAGGAGAGACCCAGTACTTC
>TRBJ2-1|TRBD2|TRBV15|NA
CATSGTSTYNEQFF
TGTGCCACCTCCGGGACTAGCACTTACAATGAGCAGTTCTTC
>TRBJ2-6|TRBD1|TRBV7-2|NA
CASSADRVAVLTF
TGTGCCAGCAGCGCAGACAGGGTGGCTGTCCTGACTTTC
>TRBJ1-1|TRBD1|TRBV5-4|NA
CASSDAPTGANTEAFF
TGTGCCAGCAGCGATGCCCCCACAGGGGCGAACACTGAAGCTTTCTTT
>TRBJ2-7|NA|TRBV11-2|NA
CASSLSRGSAYEQYF
TGTGCCAGCAGCTTATCTCGGGGATCGGCCTACGAGCAGTACTTC
>TRBJ2-4|NA|TRBV5-6|NA
CASSFLSENIQYF
TGTGCCAGCAGCTTTCTTAGTGAAAACATTCAGTACTTC
>TRBJ1-2|NA|TRBV18|NA
CASSRTQEGFNGYTF
TGTGCCAGCTCACGCACCCAGGAGGGCTTTAATGGCTACACCTTC
>TRBJ2-7|TRBD1|TRBV5-6|NA
CASSLPGQGAGEQYF
TGTGCCAGCAGCTTGCCAGGACAGGGGGCCGGCGAGCAGTACTTC